This TCR beta chain was documented in a study of shared clonotypes between healthy human individuals. CD45RA+ naive and CD45RA-negative memory subsets were separated from CD4+ cells. Assay: immunoSEQ multiplex PCR; the TCRdb copy retains only in-frame clones and omits some. The sample yields a few million clones, approximately 95% seen once. CDR1 MDHEN and CDR2 SYDVKM come from the germline V gene. The length of the CDR3 is 15 residues. The J segment lost 8 bases and the V segment lost 5 bases, leaving 7 bases of the junction unmatched. The sequenced sample consisted of naive CD4+ T cells from PBMCs. Subset defined: CD45RA+ positively selected. The source of this sequence is a man younger than 30 in good health. Some clones in this sample may be carry-over from other donors' samples. This sequence joins TRBV28 and TRBJ2-1; 12 bases are a match to TRBD2. The CDR3: CASSGLAGWWDEQFF. CDR3 nucleotide sequence: TGTGCCAGCAGTGGACTAGCGGGGTGGTGGGATGAGCAGTTCTTC.